These 22 T cell receptor beta chains came from one sample sequenced in a study of cytotoxic CD8 clonotypes in ibrutinib-treated CLL. The method was immunoSEQ multiplex PCR; TCRdb's version includes in-frame clones alone and lacks a portion of them. Among about 50,000 clones listed, over 65% were seen once. The input for sequencing was PBMCs, taken after 24 months of ibrutinib treatment. The receptors stem from a human donor with chronic lymphocytic leukemia.

This rearrangement joins TRBV7-9 to TRBJ2-7, with 11 bases fitting TRBD2. The CDR3 covers 15 residues. The germline gives CDR1 SEHNR, CDR2 FQNEAQ (reference sequence). Trimming removed 5 bases from V and 3 bases from J; junction bases left unmatched: 6. For the CDR3, the DNA is TGTGCCAGCAGCCTACCGGGACTAGCGGACTACGAGCAGTACTTC. Its translation: CASSLPGLADYEQYF. The variable domain in full, with the rest retrieved from reference TRBV7-9 and TRBJ2-7, is DTGVSQNPRHKITKRGQNVTFRCDPISEHNRLYWYRQTLGQGPEFLTYFQNEAQLEKSRLLSDRFSAERPKGSFSTLEIQRTEQGDSAMYLCASSLPGLADYEQYFGPGTRLTVT.

The rearrangement joins TRBV2 to TRBJ2-5, with 7 bases aligning to TRBD1. The CDR3 length is 14 residues. The junction had 7 bases not matched to a gene; V was cut back by 4 bases and J by 5 bases. Germline V gene lookup returns CDR1 SNHLY and CDR2 FYNNEI. CDR3 loop: CASSATGFGETQYF. CDR3 sequence (DNA): TGTGCCAGCAGTGCGACAGGGTTTGGGGAGACCCAGTACTTC.

The chain uses TRBV5-1 and TRBJ2-1; 7 nucleotides agree with TRBD2. After removal of 1 base from V and 1 base from J, the junction contained 2 bases not matched to a gene. CDR1 is SGHRS, CDR2 YFSETQ, per germline. This CDR3 region has 15 residues. The CDR3 region is CASSLSSGSYNEQFF. CDR3 coding DNA: TGCGCCAGCAGCTTGTCTAGCGGTTCCTACAATGAGCAGTTCTTC.

The rearrangement links TRBV30 to TRBJ1-1; 7 bases fit TRBD1. The germline V gene has CDR1 GTSNPN and CDR2 SVGIG (reference sequence). The CDR3 length is 18 residues. The V and J ends lost 1 base and 0 bases, in that order; junction bases with no gene match: 14. The CDR3 DNA reads TGTGCCTGGAGTGCCAAGGACAGGTCGGTAAAAGTGAACACTGAAGCTTTCTTT. Residues: CAWSAKDRSVKVNTEAFF.

Regarding this clone: This sample includes further DNA sequences coding for the same CDR3. The V call is TRBV6-1, the J call TRBJ2-5, with 7 positions matching TRBD1. V gave up 1 base and J gave up 1 base; unmatched junction bases: 6. Germline assignment: CDR1 MNHNS and CDR2 SASEGT. The CDR3 is 16 amino acids. As DNA, the CDR3 is TGTGCCAGCAGTGAAGGATTACGACAGGGCCAAGAGACCCAGTACTTC. Protein product: CASSEGLRQGQETQYF.

The CDR3 spells CASSQVWRRPGNTIYF. The CDR3 region has the DNA TGCGCCAGCAGCCAAGTGTGGAGACGCCCTGGAAACACCATATATTTT. V and J are TRBV4-1 and TRBJ1-3; D remains ambiguous. The CDR3 spans 16 residues. Germline values: CDR1 MGHRA, CDR2 YSYEKL. V lost 1 base and J lost 2, with 12 bases in between.

This clone was counted between two and nine times. The chain couples TRBV6-6 to TRBJ1-1; the D is unclear. The CDR3 has 14 residues. In germline, CDR1 is MNHNY, CDR2 SVGAGI (reference sequence). Trimming pared 6 bases from V and 5 bases from J, leaving 16 bases between. The CDR3 DNA follows: TGTGCCAGCAGCTGGACGCCCAAGAGGACTGAAGCTTTCTTT. Translated, it gives CASSWTPKRTEAFF.

This clone appeared once. The chain has TRBV30 and TRBJ2-1; D not certain. The CDR3 has 16 amino acids. V shed 2 bases and J shed 0 bases, with 14 bases lying between them. Germline V CDR1 and CDR2: GTSNPN, SVGIG (reference sequence). The CDR3 DNA follows: TGTGCCTGGAGTCTCATGTCCCGGAGCTCCTACAATGAGCAGTTCTTC. Protein sequence: CAWSLMSRSSYNEQFF.

V is TRBV27 and J is TRBJ1-2; TRBD1 agrees at 8 bases. Trimming took 4 bases from V and 1 from J; bases not matched to a gene: 2. This CDR3 contains 14 residues. The germline V gene encodes CDR1 MNHEY and CDR2 SMNVEV (reference sequence). The CDR3 here is CASSSRGRNYGYTF. CDR3 bases: TGTGCCAGCAGTTCCAGGGGGCGTAACTATGGCTACACCTTC.

V usage is TRBV27 and J usage is TRBJ2-7, with a tentative D call TRBD2 (5 bases). Trimming left V 4 bases short and J 6 bases short, with 16 bases between. The germline gives CDR1 MNHEY, CDR2 SMNVEV (reference sequence). The CDR3 consists of 14 residues. In DNA form, the CDR3 reads TGTGCCAGCAGTTCCGGGCTCGCTCGGGGCGAGCAGTACTTC. Translation gives CASSSGLARGEQYF.

J is TRBJ1-6 and V is TRBV7-9, with D perhaps TRBD1 (5 bases). V was pared by 8 bases and J by 8 bases, with 16 bases between. CDR3 length: 14 residues. In germline, CDR1 is SEHNR, CDR2 FQNEAQ (reference sequence). The CDR3 loop reads CASARGVVDSPLHF. CDR3 DNA: TGTGCCAGCGCCCGGGGCGTCGTGGATTCACCCCTCCACTTT.

The chain links TRBV6-6 to TRBJ2-3, with D possibly being TRBD1 (6 bases). This CDR3 has 15 residues. V was cut by 0 bases and J by 4 bases, with 11 bases left in between. The germline CDR1 and CDR2 sequences are MNHNY and SVGAGI (reference sequence). CDR3 nucleotides: TGTGCCAGCAGTTACTCGAGAAAGGGGGCAGATACGCAGTATTTT. Translation gives CASSYSRKGADTQYF.

Concerning this clone: One end of the junction varies from germline; a read error may be responsible. This chain uses TRBV15 with TRBJ1-2; 7 bases align to TRBD1. CDR1 is LNHNV and CDR2 is YYDKDF in the germline V gene (reference sequence). The CDR3 consists of 13 residues. The CDR3: CATSGDRVEGYTF. CDR3 bases: TGTGCCACCAGCGGAGACAGGGTAGAAGGCTACACCTTC.

Here the CDR3 DNA reads TGCGCCAGCAGCTTGGATGTAGAGGGGCTCCAAGAGACCCAGTACTTC. The encoded protein is CASSLDVEGLQETQYF. The chain combines TRBV5-1 with TRBJ2-5; either TRBD1 or TRBD2 may supply D (5 bases each). This CDR3 region has 16 residues. Trimming stripped 0 bases from V and 1 base from J, with 13 bases between. Germline loops: CDR1 SGHRS, CDR2 YFSETQ.

The chain is built from TRBV6-1 and TRBJ1-5; maybe TRBD1 (5 bases). Deletions cut 3 bases from V and 10 bases from J, with 13 bases between. Germline values: CDR1 MNHNS, CDR2 SASEGT. The CDR3 totals 13 residues. DNA of the CDR3: TGTGCCAGCAGTGAGGAGGACACTGGCCCCCAGCATTTT. It is translated as CASSEEDTGPQHF.

The chain recombines TRBV9 with TRBJ1-1; the match to TRBD1 covers 7 bases. V dropped 4 bases and J dropped 2; count of bases not matched to a gene: 8. CDR3 length equals 15 residues. From germline, CDR1 is SGDLS and CDR2 YYNGEE. The CDR3 DNA reads TGTGCCAGCAGCACATGGACAGGCCTAAACACTGAAGCTTTCTTT. It encodes CASSTWTGLNTEAFF.

This chain uses TRBV28 with TRBJ2-7, with 11 bases that match TRBD2. The germline V gene encodes CDR1 MDHEN and CDR2 SYDVKM. V dropped 4 bases and J dropped 3; count of bases not matched to a gene: 8. The CDR3 contains 16 residues. CDR3 sequence: CASSSPSGRTGYEQYF. The DNA for the CDR3 is TGTGCCAGCAGTTCCCCTAGCGGGAGGACTGGCTACGAGCAGTACTTC.

This clone came up a few times. The chain carries TRBV6-1 and TRBJ2-1; D uncertain. The CDR3 has 15 residues. The V and J ends lost 8 bases and 5 bases respectively, with 19 bases between them. Per germline, CDR1 MNHNS and CDR2 SASEGT. The CDR3 loop is CASLGGTARDNEQFF. In DNA, the CDR3 is TGTGCCAGCCTAGGTGGTACGGCCCGAGACAATGAGCAGTTCTTC.

This clone occurred a few times. V is TRBV2 and J is TRBJ1-5; D uncertain. The V and J ends lost 5 bases and 3 bases respectively, with 11 bases between them. Germline V CDR1 and CDR2: SNHLY, FYNNEI. The CDR3 totals 14 residues. In nucleotides, the CDR3 is TGTGCCAGCAGTCTAAGGAGGCCCAATCAGCCCCAGCATTTT. The encoded protein is CASSLRRPNQPQHF.

V usage is TRBV6-1 and J usage is TRBJ2-3; maybe TRBD1 (6 bases). V was trimmed by 3 bases and J by 1 base, leaving 8 bases between them. Germline CDR1 MNHNS, CDR2 SASEGT. The CDR3 is made up of 14 amino acids. This CDR3 reads CASSDHRGTDTQYF. CDR3 DNA sequence: TGTGCCAGCAGTGATCACAGGGGCACAGATACGCAGTATTTT.

This clone appeared a single time. The chain employs TRBV19 and TRBJ2-1; no reliable D call. The CDR3 is 14 residues long. Between the trimmed V and J ends, which lost 5 bases and 4 bases, there was a span of 12 bases. Germline CDR1 LNHDA, CDR2 SQIVND (reference sequence). In nucleotides, the CDR3 is TGTGCCAGTAGTCCAAAAAGGGTATACAATGAGCAGTTCTTC. It translates to CASSPKRVYNEQFF. Using reference TRBV19 and TRBJ2-1 for the parts outside the CDR3, the full variable domain is DGGITQSPKYLFRKEGQNVTLSCEQNLNHDAMYWYRQDPGQGLRLIYYSQIVNDFQKGDIAEGYSVSREKKESFPLTVTSAQKNPTAFYLCASSPKRVYNEQFFGPGTRLTVL.

The count of this clone is one. The rearrangement joins TRBV4-1 to TRBJ2-5; D may be TRBD2 (5 bases). Germline CDR1 is MGHRA and CDR2 is YSYEKL. Trimming removed 2 bases at V and 5 bases at J, with 9 bases between. There are 13 residues in the CDR3. CDR3 in DNA: TGCGCCAGCAGCCAATCGGGCGGGGAGACCCAGTACTTC. This sequence encodes CASSQSGGETQYF.